These 17 T cell receptor beta chains originate from one sample sequenced in a study of radiation and T cells in renal cell carcinoma. Time point noted: baseline pretreatment blood. Treatment described: 15 Gy SBRT to primary tumor, nephrectomy 4 weeks later. Only in-frame clones appear in the TCRdb table, and some are missing; sequencing was by immunoSEQ multiplex PCR. Among 120,000 to 150,000 clones, less than 90% were seen once, and the ten largest hold around 25%. This specimen consisted of blood, obtained from a patient whose treatment included radiotherapy and nephrectomy. These receptors came from a woman aged 45-60 years with renal cell carcinoma.

This clone was counted once. The chain couples TRBV9 to TRBJ2-1; the D gene is possibly TRBD2 (6 bases). The CDR3 loop spans 16 amino acids. The V end lost 0 bases, the J end lost 9 bases, and 19 bases lay between the germline ends. Germline-derived CDR1 and CDR2 are SGDLS and YYNGEE. This chain's CDR3 is CASSVGTTILVGEQFF. DNA for the CDR3: TGTGCCAGCAGCGTAGGGACTACCATCCTCGTGGGTGAGCAGTTCTTC. Full variable domain (rest looked up from reference TRBV9 and TRBJ2-1): DSGVTQTPKHLITATGQRVTLRCSPRSGDLSVYWYQQSLDQGLQFLIQYYNGEERAKGNILERFSAQQFPDLHSELNLSSLELGDSALYFCASSVGTTILVGEQFFGPGTRLTVL.

V is TRBV4-1 and J is TRBJ2-7; TRBD2 might be the D (6 bases). The V end was cut by 3 bases, the J end by 6 bases, with 30 bases between. The CDR3 has 19 amino acids. In germline, CDR1 is MGHRA, CDR2 YSYEKL. CDR3 amino acids: CASSHEPGLSDGGNIEQYF. The DNA of the CDR3 is TGCGCCAGCAGCCATGAACCCGGATTATCAGACGGAGGGAATATCGAGCAGTACTTC.

V usage is TRBV5-4 and J usage is TRBJ2-7; D could derive from TRBD1 or TRBD2 (5 bases each). V gave up 4 bases and J gave up 0 bases, with 17 bases separating them. The CDR3 contains 16 residues. Germline V gene sequence: CDR1 SGHNT, CDR2 YYREEE (reference sequence). The CDR3 nucleotides read TGTGCCAGCAGCGTCCCCGGGACGGCCAGCTCCTACGAGCAGTACTTC. Its translation is CASSVPGTASSYEQYF.

The CDR3 sequence is CASSPAAGVTNEQFF. CDR3 nucleotides: TGCGCCAGCAGCCCCGCGGCAGGGGTCACCAATGAGCAGTTCTTC. The rearrangement uses TRBV5-1 and TRBJ2-1; D perhaps matches TRBD1 (6 bases). From germline, CDR1 is SGHRS and CDR2 YFSETQ. The ends were cut back, 4 bases at V and 6 bases at J, with 17 bases in the middle. The CDR3 is 15 residues long.

This sequence joins TRBV5-1 and TRBJ1-2; D not resolved. The V end was cut by 0 bases, the J end by 7 bases, with 13 bases between. Germline lookup yields CDR1 SGHRS and CDR2 YFSETQ. The CDR3 extends over 14 amino acids. CDR3 coding DNA: TGCGCCAGCAGCTTGGGGATGGAAGTCTCTGGCTACACCTTC. Amino acids: CASSLGMEVSGYTF.

A remark on this clone: This same CDR3 is encoded by further DNA sequences in the sample. This chain joins TRBV5-1 and TRBJ1-2, with 9 positions matching TRBD1. Germline CDR1 SGHRS, CDR2 YFSETQ. Germline trimming cut 5 bases from V and 4 bases from J; bases unmatched to any gene: 6. The CDR3 length is 14 residues. The CDR3 DNA follows: TGCGCCAGCAGTCCGGGACAGGGAGGCTATGGCTACACCTTC. Its translation: CASSPGQGGYGYTF.

J is TRBJ2-2 and V is TRBV2, with D uncertain. This CDR3 contains 15 residues. CDR1 is SNHLY and CDR2 is FYNNEI in the germline V gene. The V end was cut by 2 bases, the J end by 4 bases, with 11 bases between. CDR3 residues: CASSEIGWGTGELFF. The CDR3 DNA sequence: TGTGCCAGCAGTGAAATTGGGTGGGGCACCGGGGAGCTGTTTTTT.

This clone came up a few times. The chain combines TRBV18 with TRBJ1-4; D is perhaps TRBD1 (5 bases). The length of the CDR3 is 14 residues. From germline, CDR1 is KGHSH and CDR2 LQKENI. Trimming took off 2 bases at V and 8 bases at J, with 12 bases between the two ends. The CDR3 DNA is TGTGCCAGCTCACCAACAAGGGGTTTGGAAAAACTGTTTTTT. This gives the protein CASSPTRGLEKLFF.

V usage is TRBV30 and J usage is TRBJ1-3, with D maybe TRBD1 (5 bases). CDR1 and CDR2 from the germline V gene are GTSNPN and SVGIG (reference sequence). The CDR3 runs 14 residues. V was cut by 0 bases and J by 2 bases, with 8 bases left in between. CDR3 nucleotide sequence: TGTGCCTGGAGTGTAGGAGGGGCTGGAAACACCATATATTTT. Amino acids: CAWSVGGAGNTIYF. The whole variable domain, remainder taken from reference TRBV30 and TRBJ1-3, is SQTIHQWPATLVQPVGSPLSLECTVEGTSNPNLYWYRQAAGRGLQLLFYSVGIGQISSEVPQNLSASRPQDRQFILSSKKLLLSDSGFYLCAWSVGGAGNTIYFGEGSWLTVV.

This clone was found a few times. The chain employs TRBV28 and TRBJ2-7; 14 bases align to TRBD2. Germline loops: CDR1 MDHEN, CDR2 SYDVKM. With V trimmed by 7 bases and J by 7 bases, 3 bases remained unmatched. The CDR3 has 13 residues. The CDR3 protein is CASTTSGREEQYF. DNA for the CDR3: TGTGCCAGCACGACTAGCGGGAGGGAGGAGCAGTACTTC.

The chain recombines TRBV14 with TRBJ2-2, with 9 bases lining up with TRBD2. The V gene's germline CDR1 is SGHDN and CDR2 FVKESK. V lost 4 bases and J lost 4; bases outside the gene matches: 1. There are 14 residues in the CDR3. The CDR3 DNA sequence: TGTGCCAGCAGCCTTAGCGGGAGCACCGGGGAGCTGTTTTTT. Its protein is CASSLSGSTGELFF. The whole variable domain, remainder taken from reference TRBV14 and TRBJ2-2, is EAGVTQFPSHSVIEKGQTVTLRCDPISGHDNLYWYRRVMGKEIKFLLHFVKESKQDESGMPNNRFLAERTGGTYSTLKVQPAELEDSGVYFCASSLSGSTGELFFGEGSRLTVL.

The genes are TRBV7-2 and TRBJ2-3; D not certain. From germline, CDR1 is SGHTA and CDR2 FQGNSA. This CDR3 spans 12 amino acids. V was trimmed by 3 bases and J by 6 bases, leaving 7 bases between them. The CDR3, as DNA: TGTGCCAGCAGCTTCTTTGGGGATACGCAGTATTTT. It codes for CASSFFGDTQYF.

The chain combines TRBV2 with TRBJ2-7; the D gene is possibly TRBD2 (6 bases). This CDR3 region has 11 residues. V was trimmed by 10 bases and J by 5 bases, leaving 12 bases between them. CDR1 SNHLY and CDR2 FYNNEI come from the germline V gene. CDR3 DNA sequence: TGTGCCACCCACGGAGGGAACGAGCAGTACTTC. It codes for CATHGGNEQYF.

This rearrangement joins TRBV2 to TRBJ1-2, with TRBD1 matching over 8 bases. Germline V gene data show CDR1 as SNHLY and CDR2 as FYNNEI. The CDR3 is 15 amino acids. Unmatched junction bases numbered 8, after V lost 4 bases and J lost 4 bases. As DNA, the CDR3 is TGTGCCAGCAGTGCCATCGACAGGGGAAGCTATGGCTACACCTTC. This codes for CASSAIDRGSYGYTF.

The rearrangement uses TRBV7-9 and TRBJ2-7; D could derive from TRBD1 or TRBD2 (6 bases each). The germline V gene encodes CDR1 SEHNR and CDR2 FQNEAQ (reference sequence). The CDR3 is made up of 14 amino acids. V was pared by 7 bases and J by 4 bases, with 17 bases between. DNA for the CDR3: TGTGCCAGCACGGGCGGGACAAAACCTTACGAGCAGTACTTC. This codes for CASTGGTKPYEQYF.

CDR3 nucleotides: TGTGCCAGTAGTATAGATCCGGGGGCAGGTACTGAAGCTTTCTTT. Amino acids: CASSIDPGAGTEAFF. V and J are TRBV19 and TRBJ1-1; tentatively, D is TRBD1 (6 bases). Germline V gene data show CDR1 as LNHDA and CDR2 as SQIVND (reference sequence). V was pared by 0 bases and J by 5 bases, with 13 bases between. The CDR3 contains 15 residues.

This clone was seen a handful of times. The V and J genes are TRBV10-3 and TRBJ2-7, with D unresolved. There are 13 residues in the CDR3. V dropped 6 bases and J dropped 0 bases, with 9 bases sitting between them. Germline lookup yields CDR1 ENHRY and CDR2 SYGVKD. CDR3 coding DNA: TGTGCCATCAGGGCTCCGAGCTCCTACGAGCAGTACTTC. Encoded protein: CAIRAPSSYEQYF.